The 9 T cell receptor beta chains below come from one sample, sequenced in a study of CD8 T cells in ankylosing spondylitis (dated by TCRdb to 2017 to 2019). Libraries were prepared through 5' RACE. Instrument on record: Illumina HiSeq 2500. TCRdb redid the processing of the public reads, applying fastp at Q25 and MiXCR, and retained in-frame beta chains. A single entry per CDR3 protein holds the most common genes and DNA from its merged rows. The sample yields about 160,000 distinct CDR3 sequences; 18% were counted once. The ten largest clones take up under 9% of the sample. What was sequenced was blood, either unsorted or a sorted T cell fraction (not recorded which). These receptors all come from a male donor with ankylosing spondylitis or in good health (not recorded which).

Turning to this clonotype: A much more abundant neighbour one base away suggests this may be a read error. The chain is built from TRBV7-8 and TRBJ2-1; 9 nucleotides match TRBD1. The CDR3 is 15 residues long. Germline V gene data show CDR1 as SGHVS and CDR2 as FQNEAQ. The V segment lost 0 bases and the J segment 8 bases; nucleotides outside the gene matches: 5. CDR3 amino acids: CASSLADRGHDEQFF. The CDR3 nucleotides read TGTGCCAGCAGCTTAGCGGACAGGGGACACGATGAGCAGTTCTTC.

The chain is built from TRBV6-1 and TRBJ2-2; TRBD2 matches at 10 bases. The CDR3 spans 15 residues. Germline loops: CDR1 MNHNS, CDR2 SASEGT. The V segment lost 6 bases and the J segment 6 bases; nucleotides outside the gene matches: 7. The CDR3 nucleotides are TGTGCCAGCAGCCGCGGACTAGCGGAAGCCGGGGAGCTGTTTTTT. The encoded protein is CASSRGLAEAGELFF.

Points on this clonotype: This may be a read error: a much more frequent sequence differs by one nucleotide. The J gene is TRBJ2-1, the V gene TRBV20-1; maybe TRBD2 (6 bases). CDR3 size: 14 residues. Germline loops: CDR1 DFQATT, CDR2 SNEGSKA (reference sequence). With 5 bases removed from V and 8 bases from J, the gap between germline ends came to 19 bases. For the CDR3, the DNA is TGCAGTGCTCGACTAACGGGAGCCCTGGATGAGCAGTTCTTC. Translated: CSARLTGALDEQFF.

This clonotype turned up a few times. CDR3 nucleotides: TGCAGTGCTAGACTAGCGGGAAGTACGGTCACCGGGGAGCTGTTTTTT. It translates to CSARLAGSTVTGELFF. This chain links TRBV20-1 with TRBJ2-2; 9 positions agree with TRBD2. Germline CDR1 is DFQATT and CDR2 is SNEGSKA (reference sequence). The CDR3 extends over 16 amino acids. With V trimmed by 2 bases and J by 4 bases, 8 bases remained unmatched.

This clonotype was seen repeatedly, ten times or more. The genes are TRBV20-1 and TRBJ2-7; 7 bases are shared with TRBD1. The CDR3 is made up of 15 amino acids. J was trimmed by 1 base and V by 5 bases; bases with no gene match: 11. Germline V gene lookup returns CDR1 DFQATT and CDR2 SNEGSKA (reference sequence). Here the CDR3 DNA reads TGCAGTGCTTACGATCCGGGACAGCTATCCTACGAGCAGTACTTC. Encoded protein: CSAYDPGQLSYEQYF.

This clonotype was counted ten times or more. In DNA, the CDR3 is TGTGCCACCAGCAGGGCCCTGCTGGGTGTGGGAAACACCATATATTTT. It codes for CATSRALLGVGNTIYF. The chain uses TRBV15 and TRBJ1-3; no firm D call. Trimming removed 3 bases from V and 4 bases from J, with 16 bases in between. Germline V gene data show CDR1 as LNHNV and CDR2 as YYDKDF (reference sequence). The CDR3 sequence is 16 residues long.

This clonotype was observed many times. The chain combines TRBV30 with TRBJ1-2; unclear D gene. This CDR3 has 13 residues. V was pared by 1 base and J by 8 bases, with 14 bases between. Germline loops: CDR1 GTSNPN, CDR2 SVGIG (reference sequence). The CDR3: CAWSGTQRRGYTF. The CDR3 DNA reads TGTGCCTGGAGTGGGACGCAGCGGAGGGGCTACACCTTC. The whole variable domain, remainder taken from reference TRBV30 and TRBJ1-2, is SQTIHQWPATLVQPVGSPLSLECTVEGTSNPNLYWYRQAAGRGLQLLFYSVGIGQISSEVPQNLSASRPQDRQFILSSKKLLLSDSGFYLCAWSGTQRRGYTFGSGTRLTVV.

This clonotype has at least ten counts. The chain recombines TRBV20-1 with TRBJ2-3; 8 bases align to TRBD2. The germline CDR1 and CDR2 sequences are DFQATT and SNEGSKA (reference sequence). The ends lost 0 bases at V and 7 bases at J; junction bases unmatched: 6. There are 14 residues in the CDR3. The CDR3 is CSARDILAEYTQYF. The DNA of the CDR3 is TGCAGTGCTAGAGATATACTAGCGGAGTATACGCAGTATTTT.

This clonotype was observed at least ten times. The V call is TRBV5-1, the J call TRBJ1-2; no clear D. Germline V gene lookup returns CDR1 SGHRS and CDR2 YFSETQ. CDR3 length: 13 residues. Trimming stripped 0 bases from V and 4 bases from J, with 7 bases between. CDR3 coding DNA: TGCGCCAGCAGCTTGGACAGCCCCTATGGCTACACCTTC. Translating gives CASSLDSPYGYTF.